These 3 T cell receptor beta chains came from one sample sequenced in a study of vaccination and CD4 T cells after COVID-19. At the Johns Hopkins FTIC core, DNA taken from cultured CD4+ T cells was sequenced by way of the Oncomine TCR Beta short-read assay. TCRdb re-analysed the PCR reads in MiXCR, keeping a single row per CDR3 protein. The sample shows 16,000 or so distinct CDR3 sequences, around 72% of them seen only once. Treatment noted: approximately 9-day PBMC culture with coronavirus spike peptide pools or control peptides (ViraFEST assay). Their target antigens are unknown. The sample in question was CD4+ T cells from blood, cultured in vitro, obtained after SARS-CoV-2 vaccination. Every receptor here comes from a human donor who received a COVID-19 vaccine.

The chain links TRBV30 to TRBJ1-6; D is undetermined. From germline, CDR1 is GTSNPN and CDR2 SVGIG (reference sequence). This CDR3 contains 13 residues. V was cut by 4 bases and J by 6 bases, with 10 bases left in between. The CDR3: CAWKKGFNSPLHF. The CDR3 DNA is TGTGCCTGGAAAAAGGGTTTTAATTCACCCCTCCACTTT.

The chain joins TRBV6-1 to TRBJ1-5; D not resolved. The V gene's germline CDR1 is MNHNS and CDR2 SASEGT. The CDR3 has 17 amino acids. Trimming shortened V by 0 bases and J by 0 bases, and 12 bases separated the two germline ends. CDR3 bases: TGTGCCAGCAGTGAAGCCCAGGACTGGCCTAGCAATCAGCCCCAGCATTTT. It is translated as CASSEAQDWPSNQPQHF.

The V and J genes are TRBV19 and TRBJ1-5; D remains ambiguous. The V end lost 9 bases, the J end lost 0 bases, and 12 bases lay between the germline ends. This CDR3 spans 14 amino acids. Germline-derived CDR1 and CDR2 are LNHDA and SQIVND (reference sequence). This CDR3 is CASDEGGSNQPQHF. The CDR3 coding sequence is TGTGCCAGCGACGAGGGTGGTAGCAATCAGCCCCAGCATTTT.